Listed here are 17 T cell receptor beta chains from one sample, sequenced in a study of graft-versus-host responses after intestinal transplantation. No cognate antigen is known for these TCRs. TCRdb's table, derived via immunoSEQ multiplex PCR, lists solely in-frame clones and lacks some. The table includes fewer than 95,000 clones, around 93% detected once. This specimen was unstimulated CD8+ T cells sorted from spleen or lymph node cells, taken before intestinal transplant. The origin of the receptors is a human donor who received an intestinal transplant.

The chain is built from TRBV29-1 and TRBJ2-3, with 7 bases fitting TRBD2. The germline gives CDR1 SQVTM, CDR2 ANQGSEA. The junction had 8 bases not matched to a gene; V was cut back by 2 bases and J by 0 bases. The CDR3 consists of 16 residues. DNA of the CDR3: TGCAGCGTTGAATATCGAGCGGGGCGAAGCACAGATACGCAGTATTTT. It encodes CSVEYRAGRSTDTQYF.

This clone occurred once. This rearrangement joins TRBV7-7 to TRBJ2-1; the D gene is possibly TRBD1 (5 bases). The CDR3 runs to 15 residues. The V end lost 5 bases, the J end lost 0 bases, and 11 bases lay between the germline ends. Germline V gene lookup returns CDR1 SSHAT and CDR2 FNYEAQ (reference sequence). CDR3: CASSPDTSSYNEQFF. The CDR3 DNA follows: TGTGCCAGCAGCCCGGACACGAGCTCCTACAATGAGCAGTTCTTC.

The J gene is TRBJ2-1, the V gene TRBV6-5, with D hard to call. Trimming cost V 4 bases and J 0 bases, with 10 bases left between them. CDR1 is MNHEY, CDR2 SVGAGI, per germline. This CDR3 spans 15 amino acids. The CDR3 protein is CASSFSPTSYNEQFF. In DNA, the CDR3 is TGTGCCAGCAGTTTTTCGCCTACCTCCTACAATGAGCAGTTCTTC.

The chain has TRBV23-1 and TRBJ2-2; D is undetermined. TRBV23-1 is an ORF, with its function uncertain. Trimming left V 0 bases short and J 4 bases short, with 6 bases between. The CDR3 sequence is 14 residues long. The CDR3 DNA reads TGCGCCAGCAGTCAATCCCCGTTCACCGGGGAGCTGTTTTTT. It encodes CASSQSPFTGELFF.

The chain employs TRBV13 and TRBJ2-1; 8 nucleotides line up with TRBD1. V lost 6 bases, J lost 6 bases, and 13 bases stayed unmatched. Germline V lookup: CDR1 PRHDT, CDR2 FYEKMQ (reference sequence). The CDR3 length is 16 residues. As DNA, the CDR3 is TGTGCCAGCAGACATCACAGGGGGGTGATAGGCAATGAGCAGTTCTTC. Its protein product is CASRHHRGVIGNEQFF.

This clone was counted a few times. The rearrangement joins TRBV2 to TRBJ2-7; D gene uncertain. V was shortened by 7 bases and J by 2 bases, with 9 bases between the two germline ends. Germline V gene sequence: CDR1 SNHLY, CDR2 FYNNEI. This CDR3 comprises 12 residues. The CDR3 is CASIFGAYEQYF. CDR3 DNA: TGTGCCAGCATTTTCGGAGCCTACGAGCAGTACTTC.

V usage is TRBV6-5 and J usage is TRBJ1-2; TRBD1 is a possible D gene (5 bases). With 1 base removed from V and 2 bases from J, the gap between germline ends came to 8 bases. The CDR3 extends over 14 amino acids. Germline CDR1 is MNHEY and CDR2 is SVGAGI. CDR3 residues: CASSYYGANYGYTF. The CDR3 bases are TGTGCCAGCAGTTACTATGGGGCGAACTATGGCTACACCTTC.

V gene TRBV9 combines with J gene TRBJ1-1, with 7 bases lining up with TRBD1. V lost 3 bases and J lost 9; bases outside the gene matches: 8. This CDR3 is 13 amino acids long. The V gene's germline CDR1 is SGDLS and CDR2 YYNGEE. DNA for the CDR3: TGTGCCAGCAGCGGGGGACAGTCCTCACAAGCTTTCTTT. It specifies CASSGGQSSQAFF.

The CDR3 region has the DNA TGCGCCAGCAGCCAAGGACAGGGATATAGCACAGATACGCAGTATTTT. Translation gives CASSQGQGYSTDTQYF. The rearrangement links TRBV4-3 to TRBJ2-3, with TRBD1 matching over 7 bases. Trimming removed 1 base from V and 0 bases from J; junction bases left unmatched: 4. The CDR3 loop spans 16 amino acids. Germline CDR1 LGHNA, CDR2 YSLEER.

The CDR3 spells CASSWRGGTDTQYF. DNA for the CDR3: TGTGCCAGCAGTTGGCGGGGGGGCACAGATACGCAGTATTTT. The V and J genes are TRBV27 and TRBJ2-3; 8 nucleotides agree with TRBD2. The CDR3 has 14 residues. Per germline, CDR1 MNHEY and CDR2 SMNVEV (reference sequence). J was trimmed by 1 base and V by 4 bases; bases with no gene match: 1.

The genes are TRBV27 and TRBJ2-1; TRBD2 aligns across 9 bases. Germline CDR1 and CDR2: MNHEY and SMNVEV (reference sequence). The CDR3 runs 15 residues. Trimming took 5 bases from V and 6 from J; bases not matched to a gene: 8. CDR3 sequence reads: CASSPSTSGANEQFF. In DNA, the CDR3 is TGTGCCAGCAGTCCCTCGACTAGCGGTGCCAATGAGCAGTTCTTC.

This chain uses TRBV5-4 with TRBJ2-7; 11 nucleotides match TRBD2. The V and J ends lost 0 bases and 2 bases, in that order; junction bases with no gene match: 10. CDR3 length: 18 amino acids. Germline-derived CDR1 and CDR2 are SGHNT and YYREEE (reference sequence). CDR3 nucleotides: TGTGCCAGCAGCTTGGGGTTTCCGGGACTAGCGGACCCCTACGAGCAGTACTTC. Its protein product is CASSLGFPGLADPYEQYF.

The CDR3 DNA follows: TGTGCCAGCAGTGAAGCCGGAGGATCCGAGCAGTACTTC. Its protein product is CASSEAGGSEQYF. The chain employs TRBV2 and TRBJ2-7; a weak D match, TRBD2 (5 bases). The CDR3 contains 13 residues. Germline V CDR1 and CDR2: SNHLY, FYNNEI. Deletions cut 0 bases from V and 6 bases from J, with 9 bases between.

This sequence joins TRBV10-2 and TRBJ1-2, with D possibly being TRBD1 (5 bases). The germline gives CDR1 WSHSY, CDR2 SAAADI. The ends were cut back, 3 bases at V and 5 bases at J, with 13 bases in the middle. The CDR3 runs to 14 residues. The CDR3 nucleotides are TGCGCCAGCAGTGATGGGCAGGGTTATTATGGCTACACCTTC. Translation gives CASSDGQGYYGYTF.

V gene TRBV30 combines with J gene TRBJ2-3, with TRBD2 matching over 9 bases. The V and J ends lost 6 bases and 6 bases, in that order; junction bases with no gene match: 10. Germline lookup yields CDR1 GTSNPN and CDR2 SVGIG (reference sequence). The CDR3 has 14 amino acids. The CDR3 protein is CACPVAGGPDTQYF. The CDR3 DNA follows: TGTGCCTGCCCGGTGGCGGGGGGGCCCGATACGCAGTATTTT.

V and J are TRBV7-9 and TRBJ2-5, with 7 bases matching TRBD1. The germline CDR1 and CDR2 sequences are SEHNR and FQNEAQ (reference sequence). J was trimmed by 5 bases and V by 4 bases; bases with no gene match: 13. The CDR3 runs 16 residues. Here the CDR3 reads CASSSNRGGRGETQYF. CDR3 nucleotide sequence: TGTGCCAGCAGCTCTAACAGGGGCGGTAGGGGGGAGACCCAGTACTTC. Drawing the rest from reference TRBV7-9 and TRBJ2-5, the complete variable domain is DTGVSQNPRHKITKRGQNVTFRCDPISEHNRLYWYRQTLGQGPEFLTYFQNEAQLEKSRLLSDRFSAERPKGSFSTLEIQRTEQGDSAMYLCASSSNRGGRGETQYFGPGTRLLVL.

The V and J genes are TRBV19 and TRBJ1-5; TRBD1 matches 7 bases. The CDR3 spans 15 residues. The junction had 7 bases not matched to a gene; V was cut back by 5 bases and J by 3 bases. Germline V gene sequence: CDR1 LNHDA, CDR2 SQIVND (reference sequence). The CDR3 spells CASSSDREVNQPQHF. The CDR3 DNA reads TGTGCCAGTAGTTCCGACAGGGAAGTCAATCAGCCCCAGCATTTT.